These 4 T cell receptor beta chains were sequenced from one sample in a study of blood T cell repertoires in COVID-19. Sequenced by immunoSEQ multiplex PCR; TCRdb stores in-frame clones only, minus some. The table includes 180,000 or so clones, 80% to 90% detected once. Sequenced: peripheral blood. Every receptor here comes from a woman aged 45-65 years with acute or convalescent COVID-19.

The chain has TRBV7-2 and TRBJ1-2; perhaps TRBD1 as D (6 bases). V was cut by 1 base and J by 7 bases, with 13 bases left in between. The CDR3 runs to 14 residues. The germline V gene has CDR1 SGHTA and CDR2 FQGNSA. CDR3 in amino acids: CASSLENRAGGYTF. CDR3 sequence (DNA): TGTGCCAGCAGCTTAGAGAACAGGGCTGGTGGCTACACCTTC.

V usage is TRBV6-2 or TRBV6-3 and J usage is TRBJ2-7; 7 bases agree with TRBD2. Germline trimming cut 1 base from V and 0 bases from J; bases unmatched to any gene: 6. CDR1 is MNHEY and CDR2 is SVGEGT in the germline V gene. This CDR3 is built from 16 residues. CDR3 nucleotide sequence: TGTGCCAGCAGTTACTTAGCGGGCCTTAGCTCCTACGAGCAGTACTTC. Protein sequence: CASSYLAGLSSYEQYF.

V is TRBV15 and J is TRBJ1-2; TRBD1 matches at 11 bases. Trimming at V came to 2 bases and at J to 7 bases, leaving 6 bases not matched to a gene. Germline lookup yields CDR1 LNHNV and CDR2 YYDKDF (reference sequence). This CDR3 has 15 residues. CDR3 DNA: TGTGCCACCAGCAGATCTAGAGGACAGGGGGCTGGCTACACCTTC. As protein: CATSRSRGQGAGYTF.

The CDR3: CASSLDGNTEAFF. CDR3 coding DNA: TGTGCCAGCAGCTTAGACGGGAACACTGAAGCTTTCTTT. The V gene is TRBV11-3, the J gene TRBJ1-1; D gene ambiguous. CDR3 length: 13 amino acids. Trimming removed 0 bases from V and 1 base from J, with 3 bases in between. Germline-derived CDR1 and CDR2 are SGHNT and YENEEA. Full variable domain (missing parts from reference TRBV11-3 and TRBJ1-1): EAGVVQSPRYKIIEKKQPVAFWCNPISGHNTLYWYLQNLGQGPELLIRYENEEAVDDSQLPKDRFSAERLKGVDSTLKIQPAELGDSAVYLCASSLDGNTEAFFGQGTRLTVV.